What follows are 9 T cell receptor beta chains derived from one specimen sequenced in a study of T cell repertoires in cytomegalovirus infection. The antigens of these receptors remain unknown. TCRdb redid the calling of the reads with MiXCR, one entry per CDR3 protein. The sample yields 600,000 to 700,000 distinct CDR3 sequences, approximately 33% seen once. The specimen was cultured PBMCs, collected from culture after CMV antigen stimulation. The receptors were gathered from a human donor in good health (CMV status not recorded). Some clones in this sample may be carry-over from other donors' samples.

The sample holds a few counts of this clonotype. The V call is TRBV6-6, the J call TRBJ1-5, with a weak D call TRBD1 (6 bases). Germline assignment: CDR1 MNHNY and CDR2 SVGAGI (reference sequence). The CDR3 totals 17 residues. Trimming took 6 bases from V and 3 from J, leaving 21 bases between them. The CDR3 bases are TGTGCCAGCAGGCCACTAGGAGGGGGGGGAGACAATCAGCCCCAGCATTTT. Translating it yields CASRPLGGGGDNQPQHF.

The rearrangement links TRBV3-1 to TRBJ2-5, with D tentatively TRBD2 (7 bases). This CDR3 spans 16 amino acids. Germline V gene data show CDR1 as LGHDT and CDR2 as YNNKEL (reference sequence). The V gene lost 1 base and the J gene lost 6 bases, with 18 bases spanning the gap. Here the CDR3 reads CASSQGLGGGVKTQYF. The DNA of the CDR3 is TGTGCCAGCAGCCAAGGGCTGGGCGGGGGCGTCAAGACCCAGTACTTC.

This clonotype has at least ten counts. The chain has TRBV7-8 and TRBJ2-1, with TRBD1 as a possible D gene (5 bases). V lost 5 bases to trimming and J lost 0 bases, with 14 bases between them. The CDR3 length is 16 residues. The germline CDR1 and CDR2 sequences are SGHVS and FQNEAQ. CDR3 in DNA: TGTGCCAGCAGCCCCCAGGTTGACAGCTCCTACAATGAGCAGTTCTTC. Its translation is CASSPQVDSSYNEQFF.

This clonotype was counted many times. CDR3 in amino acids: CASSPDRQGGVWNTEAFF. CDR3 nucleotides: TGTGCCAGCAGCCCCGATCGCCAGGGTGGGGTGTGGAACACTGAAGCTTTCTTT. The J gene is TRBJ1-1, the V gene TRBV7-8; D may be TRBD1 (5 bases). CDR1 and CDR2 (germline): SGHVS, FQNEAQ. V was shortened by 5 bases and J by 1 base, with 23 bases between the two germline ends. CDR3 length: 18 residues.

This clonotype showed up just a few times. The CDR3 nucleotides are TGCAGTGCTGGTAGGACCCAGAACACTGAAGCTTTCTTT. Translating it yields CSAGRTQNTEAFF. The chain links TRBV20-1 to TRBJ1-1; D unresolved. The CDR3 loop spans 13 amino acids. The germline V gene encodes CDR1 DFQATT and CDR2 SNEGSKA (reference sequence). With 5 bases removed from V and 1 base from J, the gap between germline ends came to 11 bases.

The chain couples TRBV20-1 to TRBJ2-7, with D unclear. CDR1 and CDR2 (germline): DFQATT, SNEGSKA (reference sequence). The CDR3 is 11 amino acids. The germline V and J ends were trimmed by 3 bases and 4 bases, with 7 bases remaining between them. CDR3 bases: TGCAGTGCTAGTCTTAATTACGAGCAGTACTTC. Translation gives CSASLNYEQYF.

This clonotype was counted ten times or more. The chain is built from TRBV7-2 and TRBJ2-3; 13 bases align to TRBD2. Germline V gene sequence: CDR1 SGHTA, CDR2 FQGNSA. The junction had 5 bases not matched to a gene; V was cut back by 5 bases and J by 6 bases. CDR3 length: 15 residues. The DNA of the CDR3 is TGTGCCAGCAGCAGGACTAGCGGGAGCGGCGATACGCAGTATTTT. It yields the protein CASSRTSGSGDTQYF.

The CDR3 loop reads CASSIVRGRRETQYF. The CDR3 region has the DNA TGTGCCAGTAGTATAGTAAGGGGGCGTCGGGAGACCCAGTACTTC. This chain uses TRBV19 with TRBJ2-5; 7 bases fit TRBD1. Germline V gene data show CDR1 as LNHDA and CDR2 as SQIVND (reference sequence). CDR3 size: 15 residues. The V segment lost 1 base and the J segment 5 bases; nucleotides outside the gene matches: 7. Full variable domain (remainder filled in from reference TRBV19 and TRBJ2-5): DGGITQSPKYLFRKEGQNVTLSCEQNLNHDAMYWYRQDPGQGLRLIYYSQIVNDFQKGDIAEGYSVSREKKESFPLTVTSAQKNPTAFYLCASSIVRGRRETQYFGPGTRLLVL.

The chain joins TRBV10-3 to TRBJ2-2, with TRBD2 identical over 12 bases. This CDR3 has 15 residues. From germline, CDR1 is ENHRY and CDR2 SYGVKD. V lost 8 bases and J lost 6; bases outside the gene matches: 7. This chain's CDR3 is CAIARLAGDAGELFF. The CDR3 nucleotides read TGTGCCATCGCCAGACTAGCGGGAGACGCCGGGGAGCTGTTTTTT.